This T cell receptor beta chain was profiled in a study of T cells after yellow fever vaccination. 5'RACE template switching added a universal primer site and UMIs to TCR cDNA. MiXCR was run by TCRdb on the 5' RACE reads, yielding one entry per CDR3 protein. The data contain about 510,000 distinct CDR3 sequences, 20% to 25% of them singletons. This clonotype came up a few times. What it binds is not known. Whole-study results and caveats: Though it reached lower strength, the secondary response hit its peak faster, day 5 versus 15. Boosting was followed by the reappearance of most primary-vaccination clones (about 97% CD4, about 90% CD8).

The germline gives CDR1 SGHTA, CDR2 FQGNSA. V shed 3 bases and J shed 4 bases, with 12 bases lying between them. The CDR3 has 14 residues. This chain links TRBV7-2 with TRBJ2-5; D not certain. The source of this sequence is a man between 18 and 35 years old who received the YFV17D yellow fever vaccine. The sample here was PBMCs, taken 20 to 25 days after the first yellow fever vaccination. The CDR3 spells CASSLNMGGETQYF. CDR3 coding DNA: TGTGCCAGCAGCTTGAATATGGGTGGAGAGACCCAGTACTTC.